This T cell receptor beta chain stems from a study of T cell responses to AZD1222 COVID-19 vaccine. Germline CDR1 SNHLY, CDR2 FYNNEI. V shed 5 bases and J 10 bases; nucleotides not matched to a gene: 7. The CDR3 has 14 amino acids. Points from the study as a whole: With dominance at 160-218 and 743-854, vaccine-associated CD4 TCRs spanned spike. Increased Spike-specific TCR breadth and depth were observed after two AZD1222 doses.

Sequencing was performed with immunoSEQ multiplex PCR; in TCRdb, only in-frame clones are kept and a portion is missing. The sample lists roughly 140,000 clones, about 91% occurring once. A note on this clone: The antigen remains unidentified.

This material consisted of peripheral blood, taken on day 0 of AZD1222 vaccination. The J gene is TRBJ1-6, the V gene TRBV2; 8 bases line up with TRBD1. This clonotype originated in an adult in good health. The CDR3 nucleotides read TGTGCCAGCAGTCTCCAGGGGGCTGGGTCACCCCTCCACTTT. It is translated as CASSLQGAGSPLHF.